What follows are 19 T cell receptor beta chains derived from one specimen sequenced in a study of T-cell reconstitution after alpha-beta-depleted transplantation in children. Construction of the TCRbeta library involved unique molecular identifiers. TCRdb used MiXCR to reprocess the PCR reads, holding one entry per CDR3 protein. The sample lists 60,000 to 100,000 distinct CDR3 sequences, roughly 20% occurring once. This sample comprised PBMCs, mostly from graft donor cells, obtained 360 days after TCRalphabeta/CD19-depleted stem cell transplant. The receptors here all came from a male patient aged 2-9 years who had a stem cell transplant for acute lymphoblastic leukemia, so the T cells may come from the graft donor.

The CDR3 bases are TGTGCCAGCAGTGAAGCTGGACTGAGGTCTGGGGCCAACGTCCTGACTTTC. It codes for CASSEAGLRSGANVLTF. The chain employs TRBV2 and TRBJ2-6, with D tentatively TRBD2 (5 bases). The CDR3 is 17 amino acids. V lost 0 bases to trimming and J lost 1 base, with 10 bases between them. CDR1 and CDR2 (germline): SNHLY, FYNNEI.

This rearrangement joins TRBV7-9 to TRBJ1-4; D is ambiguous. The germline V gene has CDR1 SEHNR and CDR2 FQNEAQ (reference sequence). V was clipped by 6 bases and J by 7 bases, with 15 bases between them. The CDR3 runs 14 residues. Written as DNA, the CDR3 is TGTGCCAGCAGTCGGGGTTTTAAGGCTGAAAAACTGTTTTTT. Amino acids: CASSRGFKAEKLFF. Full variable domain (rest looked up from reference TRBV7-9 and TRBJ1-4): DTGVSQNPRHKITKRGQNVTFRCDPISEHNRLYWYRQTLGQGPEFLTYFQNEAQLEKSRLLSDRFSAERPKGSFSTLEIQRTEQGDSAMYLCASSRGFKAEKLFFGSGTQLSVL.

This clonotype came up many times. The chain couples TRBV20-1 to TRBJ2-5, with D perhaps matching TRBD1 or TRBD2 (6 bases each). V dropped 4 bases and J dropped 5 bases, with 17 bases sitting between them. The CDR3 has 14 residues. Germline assignment: CDR1 DFQATT and CDR2 SNEGSKA (reference sequence). CDR3 amino acids: CSANPGGPRETQYF. DNA of the CDR3: TGCAGTGCTAACCCCGGGGGCCCTCGGGAGACCCAGTACTTC.

This sequence joins TRBV20-1 and TRBJ2-1; possible D gene TRBD2, 5 bases. Per germline, CDR1 DFQATT and CDR2 SNEGSKA (reference sequence). The V and J ends lost 7 bases and 0 bases respectively, with 16 bases between them. CDR3 length equals 15 residues. CDR3 sequence reads: CSVSNRGSSYNEQFF. The CDR3 coding sequence is TGCAGTGTCTCCAACCGAGGGAGCTCCTACAATGAGCAGTTCTTC.

This clonotype was seen more than once but under ten times. The rearrangement links TRBV29-1 to TRBJ2-1; 14 bases fit TRBD2. CDR3 length equals 19 residues. V gave up 5 bases and J gave up 3 bases; unmatched junction bases: 15. Germline CDR1 reads SQVTM; CDR2 reads ANQGSEA. The CDR3 here is CSVRDRYPGTSGSYNEQFF. CDR3 DNA sequence: TGCAGCGTTAGGGACAGATACCCCGGGACTAGCGGGAGCTACAATGAGCAGTTCTTC.

This clonotype has a handful of counts. The chain has TRBV19 and TRBJ2-1, with a weak D call TRBD2 (5 bases). Per the germline V gene, CDR1 is LNHDA and CDR2 is SQIVND (reference sequence). The CDR3 runs to 15 residues. V shed 2 bases and J shed 7 bases, with 15 bases lying between them. The CDR3 reads CASSIWGLATNEQFF. CDR3 bases: TGTGCCAGTAGTATATGGGGTCTAGCCACAAATGAGCAGTTCTTC.

The chain recombines TRBV20-1 with TRBJ2-7; 8 positions agree with TRBD1. Germline CDR1 reads DFQATT; CDR2 reads SNEGSKA (reference sequence). Losses at the gene ends were 4 bases for V and 0 bases for J; bases not matched to a gene: 5. The CDR3 covers 14 residues. The CDR3 DNA reads as TGCAGTGCTATCCGGACAGGGAGCTCCTACGAGCAGTACTTC. Protein: CSAIRTGSSYEQYF.

The rearrangement links TRBV12-3 or TRBV12-4 to TRBJ2-1, with no clear D. V was pared by 2 bases and J by 0 bases, with 8 bases between. The CDR3 is 15 residues long. The chain's CDR3 is CASSLSPFSYNEQFF. CDR3 coding DNA: TGTGCCAGCAGTTTAAGCCCCTTCTCCTACAATGAGCAGTTCTTC.

This clonotype was detected only a few times. The chain carries TRBV29-1 and TRBJ2-1, with D hard to call. The CDR3 contains 14 residues. Germline V gene data show CDR1 as SQVTM and CDR2 as ANQGSEA. The V end was cut by 1 base, the J end by 6 bases, with 13 bases between. CDR3 nucleotide sequence: TGCAGCGTTGAAGGAAGAAGTAGAGGCAATGAGCAGTTCTTC. As protein: CSVEGRSRGNEQFF.

The sample holds a few counts of this clonotype. This chain links TRBV6-5 with TRBJ2-4; D is possibly TRBD1 or TRBD2 (7 bases each). The germline gives CDR1 MNHEY, CDR2 SVGAGI. With 6 bases removed from V and 11 bases from J, the gap between germline ends came to 11 bases. The CDR3 covers 11 residues. In DNA form, the CDR3 reads TGTGCCAGCAGAAGCGGGACAGTTCAGTACTTC. Translated: CASRSGTVQYF.

This clonotype was counted a few times. The rearrangement links TRBV6-1 to TRBJ2-7; D unresolved. Trimming removed 8 bases from V and 2 bases from J, with 16 bases in between. The CDR3 covers 14 residues. Germline V lookup: CDR1 MNHNS, CDR2 SASEGT. In DNA, the CDR3 is TGTGCCAGCTTTAGGCGACCCTCGACCTACGAGCAGTACTTC. Its translation is CASFRRPSTYEQYF.

The CDR3 sequence is CASSLRLLNTGELFF. DNA of the CDR3: TGTGCCAGCAGCTTACGACTCCTGAACACCGGGGAGCTGTTTTTT. The chain couples TRBV11-2 to TRBJ2-2, with D hard to call. V lost 2 bases to trimming and J lost 1 base, with 8 bases between them. Per the germline V gene, CDR1 is SGHAT and CDR2 is FQNNGV. This CDR3 is 15 amino acids long.

Note on this clonotype: A read error may account for a junction end that differs from germline. The chain links TRBV9 to TRBJ2-7; 7 bases map to TRBD1. The CDR3 spans 15 residues. Germline assignment: CDR1 SGDLS and CDR2 YYNGEE. CDR3 residues: CASSPRDRATYEQYF. Written as DNA, the CDR3 is TGTGCCAGCAGCCCGAGAGACAGGGCCACCTACGAGCAGTACTTT.

In its sample, this clonotype was seen many times. DNA for the CDR3: TGCGCCAGCAGCCGATATCGGGACAGGGAGCAGTACTTC. Protein sequence: CASSRYRDREQYF. This chain links TRBV4-1 with TRBJ2-7; 8 bases are shared with TRBD1. The CDR3 is made up of 13 amino acids. J gave up 7 bases and V 4 bases, and 6 bases lay outside the gene matches. In germline, CDR1 is MGHRA, CDR2 YSYEKL.

In this sample, this clonotype turned up a few times. The chain carries TRBV7-7 and TRBJ2-7; D is possibly TRBD2 (5 bases). Per germline, CDR1 SSHAT and CDR2 FNYEAQ (reference sequence). Trimming stripped 5 bases from V and 7 bases from J, with 12 bases between. This CDR3 has 12 amino acids. CDR3 loop: CASSQGRGEQYF. For the CDR3, the DNA is TGTGCCAGCAGCCAAGGGCGCGGGGAGCAGTACTTC.

This clonotype was seen a few times. V gene TRBV3-1 combines with J gene TRBJ1-3; TRBD1 matches at 8 bases. The CDR3 extends over 15 amino acids. The ends lost 3 bases at V and 7 bases at J; junction bases unmatched: 8. CDR1 and CDR2 from the germline V gene are LGHDT and YNNKEL (reference sequence). CDR3 region: CASSHIPGGANTIYF. The CDR3 DNA follows: TGTGCCAGCAGCCATATCCCAGGGGGCGCGAACACCATATATTTT.

In its sample, this clonotype was seen a few times. The rearrangement uses TRBV6-2 or TRBV6-3 and TRBJ2-2, with 8 bases matching TRBD2. J was trimmed by 0 bases and V by 4 bases; bases with no gene match: 7. The length of the CDR3 is 17 residues. Germline V gene lookup returns CDR1 MNHEY and CDR2 SVGEGT. CDR3 nucleotides: TGTGCCAGCAGTTGGTCAGGAGCGGGAGCGAACACCGGGGAGCTGTTTTTT. This encodes CASSWSGAGANTGELFF.

The chain combines TRBV5-1 with TRBJ2-1; the match to TRBD2 covers 9 bases. Germline loops: CDR1 SGHRS, CDR2 YFSETQ. V lost 0 bases and J lost 3; bases outside the gene matches: 4. This CDR3 contains 16 residues. As DNA, the CDR3 is TGCGCCAGCAGCTTGGGCCTTAGCGGGAGCTACAATGAGCAGTTCTTC. Amino acids: CASSLGLSGSYNEQFF.

The chain carries TRBV5-6 and TRBJ2-3, with TRBD1 as a possible D gene (6 bases). In germline, CDR1 is SGHDT, CDR2 YYEEEE. V was clipped by 2 bases and J by 4 bases, with 17 bases between them. The CDR3 has 16 amino acids. CDR3 amino acids: CASSFLGQRGADTQYF. CDR3 DNA sequence: TGTGCCAGCAGCTTTCTTGGACAGCGCGGCGCAGATACGCAGTATTTT.